These 8 T cell receptor beta chains originate from one sample sequenced in a study of blood T cell repertoires in COVID-19. Profiled with immunoSEQ multiplex PCR; TCRdb holds only in-frame clones, not every one. The sample records some 15,000 clones, around four fifths being singletons. The sequenced material came from peripheral blood. Receptors were obtained from a man between 65 and 85 years old with active or convalescent COVID-19.

This chain joins TRBV29-1 and TRBJ2-5, with D possibly being TRBD2 (5 bases). Between the trimmed V and J ends, which lost 4 bases and 5 bases, there was a span of 14 bases. The CDR3 length is 13 residues. CDR1 SQVTM and CDR2 ANQGSEA come from the germline V gene. The DNA of the CDR3 is TGCAGCGTTGGGGTAGCAGGCGGGGAGACCCAGTACTTC. This gives the protein CSVGVAGGETQYF.

This chain uses TRBV6-1 with TRBJ2-3, with TRBD2 matching 8 bases. J gave up 10 bases and V 3 bases, and 12 bases lay outside the gene matches. CDR1 is MNHNS and CDR2 is SASEGT in the germline V gene. The CDR3 length is 15 residues. The CDR3 sequence is CASSEVYSGDRAQYF. CDR3 nucleotides: TGTGCCAGCAGTGAGGTATATAGCGGGGATCGAGCGCAGTATTTT.

This CDR3 reads CASRTGTGPGYTF. CDR3 in DNA: TGTGCCAGTAGGACCGGGACAGGGCCTGGCTACACCTTC. The chain employs TRBV19 and TRBJ1-2, with 9 bases lining up with TRBD1. V lost 6 bases to trimming and J lost 7 bases; unmatched junction nucleotides: 6. The CDR3 runs to 13 residues. Germline CDR1 is LNHDA and CDR2 is SQIVND (reference sequence). Supplemented by reference TRBV19 and TRBJ1-2, the full variable domain reads DGGITQSPKYLFRKEGQNVTLSCEQNLNHDAMYWYRQDPGQGLRLIYYSQIVNDFQKGDIAEGYSVSREKKESFPLTVTSAQKNPTAFYLCASRTGTGPGYTFGSGTRLTVV.

There are a few counts of this clone. This sequence joins TRBV29-1 and TRBJ1-6, with 8 bases identical to TRBD1. Looked up from germline, CDR1 is SQVTM and CDR2 is ANQGSEA. The V gene end was trimmed by 4 bases and the J gene end by 9 bases; junction bases not matched to a gene: 5. The CDR3 extends over 13 amino acids. In nucleotides, the CDR3 is TGCAGCGTTGCGGACAGGGTGGGTTCACCCCTCCACTTT. Amino acids: CSVADRVGSPLHF.

This rearrangement joins TRBV28 to TRBJ2-3; possible D gene TRBD2, 7 bases. Deletions cut 6 bases from V and 4 bases from J, with 17 bases between. The germline V gene has CDR1 MDHEN and CDR2 SYDVKM. This CDR3 is 15 amino acids long. The CDR3 sequence: CASRGGASVPDTQYF. The CDR3 DNA reads as TGTGCCAGCAGAGGGGGGGCTAGCGTGCCAGATACGCAGTATTTT.

This sequence joins TRBV5-1 and TRBJ2-7; the match to TRBD2 covers 8 bases. In germline, CDR1 is SGHRS, CDR2 YFSETQ. J gave up 5 bases and V 7 bases, and 11 bases lay outside the gene matches. The CDR3 runs 14 residues. The CDR3 sequence: CASARNLAGNEQYF. In nucleotides, the CDR3 is TGCGCCAGCGCTCGAAATCTAGCGGGTAACGAGCAGTACTTC.

Turning to this clone: This may be a read error, as it is one base from a much larger clone. The genes are TRBV15 and TRBJ1-2; 7 bases line up with TRBD1. CDR3 size: 14 residues. Germline loops: CDR1 LNHNV, CDR2 YYDKDF (reference sequence). Unmatched junction bases numbered 4, after V lost 0 bases and J lost 6 bases. CDR3 coding DNA: TGTGCCACCAGCAGAGATTTGACAGGGAATGGCTACACCTTC. This translates into CATSRDLTGNGYTF.

The rearrangement joins TRBV28 to TRBJ1-6; 8 bases agree with TRBD1. With 3 bases clipped from V and 9 bases from J, the junction kept 4 bases outside the gene matches. CDR3 size: 14 residues. From germline, CDR1 is MDHEN and CDR2 SYDVKM. CDR3 sequence: CASSFRGPVSPLHF. CDR3 sequence (DNA): TGTGCCAGCAGTTTCAGGGGGCCTGTTTCACCCCTCCACTTT.